These 22 T cell receptor beta chains were all obtained from the same sample, sequenced in a study of blood T cell repertoires in COVID-19. Using immunoSEQ multiplex PCR, the repertoire was profiled, and TCRdb retains in-frame clones only, with some absent. The table shows some 150,000 clones, with 88% occurring only once. The sample taken for sequencing was peripheral blood. Receptors were obtained from a human donor in a cohort sampled during active COVID-19.

The J gene is TRBJ2-2, the V gene TRBV5-1; 8 bases are a match to TRBD2. The CDR3 runs 17 residues. The junction had 7 bases not matched to a gene; V was cut back by 1 base and J by 2 bases. Germline values: CDR1 SGHRS, CDR2 YFSETQ. CDR3 sequence: CASSLFQGLENTGELFF. The DNA of the CDR3 is TGCGCCAGCAGCTTGTTTCAGGGACTAGAAAACACCGGGGAGCTGTTTTTT.

This chain joins TRBV6-1 and TRBJ2-2; D uncertain. CDR3 size: 16 residues. CDR1 is MNHNS and CDR2 is SASEGT in the germline V gene. V lost 1 base and J lost 6, with 15 bases in between. The CDR3 loop reads CASSEGGAVLAGELFF. DNA of the CDR3: TGTGCCAGCAGTGAAGGCGGTGCGGTACTCGCCGGGGAGCTGTTTTTT.

The chain recombines TRBV5-6 with TRBJ1-2, with 10 positions matching TRBD1. This CDR3 comprises 14 residues. Trimming at V came to 4 bases and at J to 5 bases, leaving 5 bases not matched to a gene. The germline V gene encodes CDR1 SGHDT and CDR2 YYEEEE. The CDR3 DNA follows: TGTGCCAGCAGCCCGGCGGGACAGGGGTATGGCTACACCTTC. As protein: CASSPAGQGYGYTF. The variable domain in full, completed from reference TRBV5-6 and TRBJ1-2, reads DAGVTQSPTHLIKTRGQQVTLRCSPKSGHDTVSWYQQALGQGPQFIFQYYEEEERQRGNFPDRFSGHQFPNYSSELNVNALLLGDSALYLCASSPAGQGYGYTFGSGTRLTVV.

The chain carries TRBV24-1 and TRBJ2-3; 7 bases align to TRBD1. There are 15 residues in the CDR3. Germline assignment: CDR1 KGHDR and CDR2 SFDVKD. The J segment lost 1 base and the V segment lost 3 bases, leaving 3 bases of the junction unmatched. CDR3: CATSDIGQGTDTQYF. In DNA form, the CDR3 reads TGTGCCACCAGTGATATTGGACAGGGCACAGATACGCAGTATTTT.

This chain connects TRBV10-3 to TRBJ2-3; no definite D call. V was shortened by 1 base and J by 3 bases, with 5 bases between the two germline ends. The CDR3 contains 13 residues. The germline V gene has CDR1 ENHRY and CDR2 SYGVKD. The DNA for the CDR3 is TGTGCCATCAGTGAGTTGCGTACAGATACGCAGTATTTT. Amino acids: CAISELRTDTQYF.

The chain couples TRBV6-1 to TRBJ2-3; 14 bases map to TRBD2. The CDR3 is made up of 18 amino acids. J lost 4 bases, V lost 2 bases, and 8 bases had no gene match. Germline V CDR1 and CDR2: MNHNS, SASEGT. DNA of the CDR3: TGTGCCAGCAGTGAACAAGGGACTAGCGGGAGTATTCCAGATACGCAGTATTTT. Translated: CASSEQGTSGSIPDTQYF.

The V call is TRBV7-2, the J call TRBJ2-3; no clear D gene. With 6 bases removed from V and 4 bases from J, the gap between germline ends came to 14 bases. The CDR3 contains 14 residues. The germline V gene encodes CDR1 SGHTA and CDR2 FQGNSA. The CDR3 sequence is CASRSPTQADTQYF. For the CDR3, the DNA is TGTGCCAGCAGATCCCCCACCCAGGCAGATACGCAGTATTTT.

As concerns this clone: The same CDR3 arises from other DNA sequences in this sample as well. The chain has TRBV3-1 (or the pseudogene TRBV3-2) and TRBJ2-5, with 10 bases fitting TRBD2. J lost 3 bases, V lost 2 bases, and 6 bases had no gene match. CDR3 length: 16 residues. Looked up from germline, CDR1 is LGHDT and CDR2 is YNNKEL (reference sequence). CDR3 bases: TGTGCCAGCAGCCAACTTCGTCTAGCGGGAGAAGAGACCCAGTACTTC. The encoded protein is CASSQLRLAGEETQYF.

The chain recombines TRBV6-5 with TRBJ1-6; D ambiguous. CDR1 and CDR2 from the germline V gene are MNHEY and SVGAGI. Trimming stripped 0 bases from V and 5 bases from J, with 11 bases between. The CDR3 is 16 residues long. The CDR3 is CASSYSSPSNNSPLHF. The CDR3 DNA reads as TGTGCCAGCAGTTACTCAAGCCCGTCGAATAATTCACCCCTCCACTTT.

V and J are TRBV5-1 and TRBJ1-2; TRBD1 aligns across 12 bases. Trimming took 5 bases from V and 6 from J; bases not matched to a gene: 8. CDR3 size: 15 residues. CDR1 and CDR2 from the germline V gene are SGHRS and YFSETQ. The CDR3 sequence: CASSEGTGGGNGYTF. In nucleotides, the CDR3 is TGCGCCAGCAGTGAAGGGACAGGGGGCGGGAATGGCTACACCTTC.

This clone was seen just once. The chain joins TRBV11-2 to TRBJ1-6; TRBD1 agrees at 8 bases. The V segment lost 1 base and the J segment 10 bases; nucleotides outside the gene matches: 9. The CDR3 spans 16 residues. The germline gives CDR1 SGHAT, CDR2 FQNNGV. CDR3 residues: CASSLALGTGVSPLHF. The DNA for the CDR3 is TGTGCCAGCAGCTTAGCCCTCGGGACAGGTGTGTCACCCCTCCACTTT.

The CDR3 nucleotides read TGCGCCAGCAGCACGGACAGGTTGAACACTGAAGCTTTCTTT. Its protein product is CASSTDRLNTEAFF. The chain couples TRBV4-1 to TRBJ1-1, with 7 bases fitting TRBD1. Germline CDR1 MGHRA, CDR2 YSYEKL. This CDR3 has 14 residues. With 5 bases clipped from V and 0 bases from J, the junction kept 3 bases outside the gene matches.

The genes are TRBV4-2 and TRBJ2-3, with 9 nucleotides matching TRBD2. The CDR3 runs 16 residues. CDR1 is LGHNA, CDR2 YNFKEQ, per germline. Unmatched junction bases numbered 7, after V lost 1 base and J lost 5 bases. The CDR3 DNA reads TGTGCCAGCAGCCAAGTGACTAGCGGCCGGGAAGATACGCAGTATTTT. Translation: CASSQVTSGREDTQYF.

This sequence joins TRBV2 and TRBJ2-5, with 9 bases aligning to TRBD2. This CDR3 spans 15 amino acids. After removal of 3 bases from V and 7 bases from J, the junction contained 9 bases not matched to a gene. Germline loops: CDR1 SNHLY, CDR2 FYNNEI. The CDR3 sequence: CASSDKGLAGLTQYF. In nucleotides, the CDR3 is TGTGCCAGCAGTGATAAGGGGCTAGCGGGGTTGACCCAGTACTTC.

This clone has just a few counts. The V call is TRBV28, the J call TRBJ2-7, with 11 bases that match TRBD2. Germline loops: CDR1 MDHEN, CDR2 SYDVKM. With V trimmed by 4 bases and J by 0 bases, 2 bases remained unmatched. The CDR3 length is 15 residues. Here the CDR3 reads CASSSLAGGSYEQYF. CDR3 DNA sequence: TGTGCCAGCAGTTCCCTAGCGGGAGGCTCCTACGAGCAGTACTTC.

The chain is built from TRBV5-1 and TRBJ1-2; 8 positions agree with TRBD1. From germline, CDR1 is SGHRS and CDR2 YFSETQ. V dropped 0 bases and J dropped 7; count of bases not matched to a gene: 11. This CDR3 spans 16 amino acids. The CDR3, as DNA: TGCGCCAGCAGCTTGGCCCAAGTAGTTGGGACAGGTGGCTACACCTTC. Protein sequence: CASSLAQVVGTGGYTF.

This CDR3 reads CATKREGRADTQYF. The CDR3 coding sequence is TGTGCCACAAAGCGGGAGGGCCGTGCAGATACGCAGTATTTT. This chain links TRBV19 with TRBJ2-3; TRBD2 matches at 10 bases. The CDR3 sequence is 14 residues long. Trimming removed 10 bases from V and 4 bases from J; junction bases left unmatched: 8. Germline-derived CDR1 and CDR2 are LNHDA and SQIVND (reference sequence).

The sample holds a few counts of this clone. V gene TRBV4-3 combines with J gene TRBJ2-5, with D possibly being TRBD1 (6 bases). Germline V CDR1 and CDR2: LGHNA, YSLEER. The CDR3 sequence is 14 residues long. The V end was cut by 1 base, the J end by 2 bases, with 8 bases between. DNA of the CDR3: TGCGCCAGCAGCCAAGGGACAGAACAAGAGACCCAGTACTTC. This codes for CASSQGTEQETQYF.

The rearrangement links TRBV7-3 to TRBJ2-5; TRBD2 matches 8 bases. The germline V gene encodes CDR1 SGHTA and CDR2 FQGTGA. The CDR3 totals 16 residues. V lost 2 bases to trimming and J lost 5 bases; unmatched junction nucleotides: 10. Here the CDR3 reads CASSLGRGGPDETQYF. In DNA form, the CDR3 reads TGTGCCAGCAGCTTAGGACGGGGGGGGCCCGATGAGACCCAGTACTTC. Combining the CDR3 with reference TRBV7-3 and TRBJ2-5 gives the whole variable domain GAGVSQTPSNKVTEKGKYVELRCDPISGHTALYWYRQSLGQGPEFLIYFQGTGAADDSGLPNDRFFAVRPEGSVSTLKIQRTERGDSAVYLCASSLGRGGPDETQYFGPGTRLLVL.

The gene calls are TRBV3-1 (or the pseudogene TRBV3-2) and TRBJ2-1; TRBD2 aligns across 9 bases. The CDR3 spans 15 residues. V was pared by 1 base and J by 4 bases, with 2 bases of the junction left unmatched. In germline, CDR1 is LGHDT, CDR2 YNNKEL (reference sequence). CDR3 residues: CASSQASGVYNEQFF. CDR3 DNA: TGTGCCAGCAGCCAAGCTAGCGGGGTTTACAATGAGCAGTTCTTC.

The chain uses TRBV19 and TRBJ1-2; the D gene is possibly TRBD1 (5 bases). Germline V CDR1 and CDR2: LNHDA, SQIVND (reference sequence). This CDR3 is built from 13 residues. V lost 7 bases and J lost 0, with 9 bases in between. In nucleotides, the CDR3 is TGTGCCAGTAATGCGGGGGCTAACTATGGCTACACCTTC. It specifies CASNAGANYGYTF. Combining the CDR3 with reference TRBV19 and TRBJ1-2 gives the whole variable domain DGGITQSPKYLFRKEGQNVTLSCEQNLNHDAMYWYRQDPGQGLRLIYYSQIVNDFQKGDIAEGYSVSREKKESFPLTVTSAQKNPTAFYLCASNAGANYGYTFGSGTRLTVV.

The V and J genes are TRBV18 and TRBJ1-2; D might be TRBD1 (5 bases). Trimming stripped 2 bases from V and 6 bases from J, with 13 bases between. Germline V gene sequence: CDR1 KGHSH, CDR2 LQKENI. CDR3 length: 14 residues. This CDR3 reads CASSPAGEENGYTF. In DNA, the CDR3 is TGTGCCAGCTCACCAGCGGGGGAGGAAAATGGCTACACCTTC.